One sample yielded the 25 T cell receptor beta chains listed below, sequenced in a study of T cells in Graves' hyperthyroidism and ophthalmopathy. RNA transcripts provided the source from which TCR beta CDR3 regions were amplified. The HTBI primer set was used in a first-round RT-PCR of the TCR CDR3. TCRdb fed the multiplex PCR reads into MiXCR, producing one record per CDR3 protein. The top ten clones hold around 19% of a sample with roughly 500,000 distinct CDR3 sequences, around 46% of them seen once. The material sequenced was peripheral blood or thyroid tissue (not recorded which). All receptors come from an adult woman with Graves' disease, either hyperthyroidism or ophthalmopathy (not recorded which).

This clonotype was picked up many times. V and J are TRBV12-3 or TRBV12-4 and TRBJ2-7, with 10 bases that match TRBD1. The CDR3 loop spans 14 amino acids. Trimming took 6 bases from V and 5 from J; bases not matched to a gene: 7. The CDR3 DNA follows: TGTGCCAGCAGGTCAGGACAGGGGGTGAACGAGCAGTACTTC. Its protein product is CASRSGQGVNEQYF.

This clonotype has at least ten counts. The chain links TRBV7-8 to TRBJ1-1; D not resolved. Germline V lookup: CDR1 SGHVS, CDR2 FQNEAQ. V gave up 0 bases and J gave up 4 bases, with 0 bases separating them. The CDR3 covers 11 residues. The CDR3 here is CASSLATEAFF. DNA for the CDR3: TGTGCCAGCAGCTTAGCCACTGAAGCTTTCTTT.

The V call is TRBV20-1, the J call TRBJ2-7; 11 nucleotides agree with TRBD2. This CDR3 contains 14 residues. CDR1 and CDR2 from the germline V gene are DFQATT and SNEGSKA (reference sequence). Germline trimming cut 5 bases from V and 5 bases from J; bases unmatched to any gene: 8. The CDR3 protein is CSASLAGVENEQYF. CDR3 DNA sequence: TGCAGTGCTTCACTAGCGGGAGTTGAAAACGAGCAGTACTTC.

This clonotype showed up just a few times. The chain carries TRBV7-2 and TRBJ2-7; 10 nucleotides match TRBD1. Germline V gives CDR1 SGHTA, CDR2 FQGNSA. This CDR3 spans 17 amino acids. With V trimmed by 5 bases and J by 3 bases, 13 bases remained unmatched. As DNA, the CDR3 is TGTGCCAGCAGCGAAACGGCGGGACAGGGGCTTGTCTACGAGCAGTACTTC. Translation: CASSETAGQGLVYEQYF.

This clonotype was seen more than once but under ten times. The V and J genes are TRBV2 and TRBJ1-2; 9 nucleotides agree with TRBD1. Germline assignment: CDR1 SNHLY and CDR2 FYNNEI. V dropped 7 bases and J dropped 6; count of bases not matched to a gene: 9. The length of the CDR3 is 14 residues. The CDR3 nucleotides read TGTGCCAGCACCCCCAAGGGACAGGGTGATGGCTACACCTTC. As protein: CASTPKGQGDGYTF.

This clonotype was counted many times. CDR3: CASSLSVGRFSNSPLHF. In DNA form, the CDR3 reads TGTGCCAGCAGCTTGTCAGTCGGGAGATTCTCAAATTCACCCCTCCACTTT. The chain links TRBV5-6 to TRBJ1-6; D gene ambiguous. V was shortened by 1 base and J by 7 bases, with 18 bases between the two germline ends. CDR1 and CDR2 (germline): SGHDT, YYEEEE. CDR3 length: 17 residues.

This clonotype showed up many times. V and J are TRBV10-3 and TRBJ1-4; D gene ambiguous. Germline loops: CDR1 ENHRY, CDR2 SYGVKD. The CDR3 contains 12 residues. V was pared by 5 bases and J by 3 bases, with 4 bases between. CDR3 sequence reads: CAISFSNEKLFF. The CDR3 DNA sequence: TGTGCCATCAGTTTTTCTAATGAAAAACTGTTTTTT.

Concerning this clonotype itself: The junction and the germline gene differ at one end; a read error may be behind it. The chain couples TRBV5-1 to TRBJ2-2, with D tentatively TRBD1 (6 bases). Germline CDR1 is SGHRS and CDR2 is YFSETQ. The CDR3 totals 8 residues. The CDR3 is CASSGDTF. The DNA for the CDR3 is TGCGCCAGCAGCGGGGACACCTTT.

Notes on this clonotype: A much larger clone lies a single base off, so this may be a read error. V and J are TRBV5-4 and TRBJ2-7, with TRBD2 as a possible D gene (6 bases). The germline V gene encodes CDR1 SGHNT and CDR2 YYREEE (reference sequence). The CDR3 is made up of 16 amino acids. CDR3 nucleotide sequence: TGCGCCAGCAGCCAAGTGCGAGCGGGCGCCAACTACGAGCGGTACTTC. Translation: CASSQVRAGANYERYF.

Regarding this clonotype: A read error may be the cause here, since a much bigger clone is one base away. J is TRBJ1-2 and V is TRBV7-8, with D uncertain. In germline, CDR1 is SGHVS, CDR2 FQNEAQ. Trimming cost V 5 bases and J 9 bases, with 16 bases left between them. The CDR3 has 13 residues. Here the CDR3 DNA reads TGTGCCAGCAGCCAAGGCGGCACAGAACGCTACACCTTC. It specifies CASSQGGTERYTF. Complete variable domain (other parts from reference TRBV7-8 and TRBJ1-2): GAGVSQSPRYKVAKRGQDVALRCDPISGHVSLFWYQQALGQGPEFLTYFQNEAQLDKSGLPSDRFFAERPEGSVSTLKIQRTQQEDSAVYLCASSQGGTERYTFGSGTRLTVV.

This rearrangement joins TRBV7-9 to TRBJ1-2; D is possibly TRBD1 (5 bases). The V end was cut by 2 bases, the J end by 7 bases, with 17 bases between. In germline, CDR1 is SEHNR, CDR2 FQNEAQ (reference sequence). The CDR3 is 15 residues long. The CDR3 DNA sequence: TGTGCCAGCAGCTTAAGAACCTCGGGGGGACGTGGCTACACCTTC. Its translation is CASSLRTSGGRGYTF.

At least ten counts were recorded for this clonotype. The chain employs TRBV4-2 and TRBJ2-2; no firm D call. CDR3 length equals 16 residues. V lost 1 base, J lost 0 bases, and 9 bases lay in between. Germline CDR1 is LGHNA and CDR2 is YNFKEQ. CDR3 loop: CASSQGWQTNTGELFF. The CDR3 DNA is TGTGCCAGCAGCCAAGGTTGGCAGACGAACACCGGGGAGCTGTTTTTT.

For this clonotype: One end of the junction fails to match germline, which may point to a read error. The J gene is TRBJ2-7, the V gene TRBV2; D remains ambiguous. CDR3 length: 10 residues. CDR1 and CDR2 from the germline V gene are SNHLY and FYNNEI. CDR3 sequence (DNA): TGTGCCAGCAGTTACGGCGCTCAGAACTTC. It yields the protein CASSYGAQNF.

V is TRBV15 and J is TRBJ2-6; no reliable D call. V lost 5 bases to trimming and J lost 4 bases, with 21 bases between them. Germline V lookup: CDR1 LNHNV, CDR2 YYDKDF (reference sequence). This CDR3 comprises 18 residues. The CDR3 spells CATSRLLAVGSGANVLTF. The DNA of the CDR3 is TGTGCCACCAGCCGACTCCTGGCGGTGGGATCCGGGGCCAACGTCCTGACTTTC.

At least ten counts were recorded for this clonotype. The chain joins TRBV12-3 or TRBV12-4 to TRBJ1-4; the D is unclear. CDR3 length: 14 amino acids. V lost 3 bases and J lost 10, with 15 bases in between. CDR3 in DNA: TGTGCCAGCAGTTTCGGAGGTGGGCGAACAAAACTGTTTTTT. Translation: CASSFGGGRTKLFF.

This clonotype was detected many times. The gene calls are TRBV4-1 and TRBJ1-2, with D possibly TRBD1 on 6 matching bases. Germline-derived CDR1 and CDR2 are MGHRA and YSYEKL. CDR3 length: 14 residues. V was pared by 4 bases and J by 4 bases, with 13 bases between. The CDR3 loop is CASSPIQGLYGYTF. DNA of the CDR3: TGCGCCAGCAGCCCAATACAGGGACTCTATGGCTACACCTTC.

In this sample, this clonotype turned up many times. The rearrangement links TRBV28 to TRBJ2-2; D possibly corresponds to TRBD1 (6 bases). The CDR3 consists of 19 residues. Trimming stripped 6 bases from V and 1 base from J, with 24 bases between. The V gene's germline CDR1 is MDHEN and CDR2 SYDVKM. The CDR3 coding sequence is TGTGCCAGCAGCCCCTCGCCCTTTTTAACGGGACAGAACACCGGGGAGCTGTTTTTT. It specifies CASSPSPFLTGQNTGELFF.

With respect to this clonotype: This may be a read error, as it is one base from a much larger clone. CDR3 sequence: CSARGRVDYEQYF. CDR3 nucleotides: TGCAGTGCAAGGGGCAGGGTTGACTACGAGCAGTACTTC. This rearrangement joins TRBV20-1 to TRBJ2-7; TRBD1 is a possible D gene (5 bases). The CDR3 extends over 13 amino acids. Per the germline V gene, CDR1 is DFQATT and CDR2 is SNEGSKA (reference sequence). Trimming removed 6 bases from V and 3 bases from J, with 15 bases in between.

This clonotype occurred many times. This sequence joins TRBV7-9 and TRBJ2-7, with D hard to call. The V gene lost 10 bases and the J gene lost 6 bases, with 19 bases spanning the gap. CDR3 size: 13 residues. Germline lookup yields CDR1 SEHNR and CDR2 FQNEAQ (reference sequence). The CDR3 spells CANSSRSWGEQYF. The CDR3 DNA reads as TGTGCCAACTCCTCACGGTCCTGGGGCGAGCAGTACTTC. The full variable domain, in which reference TRBV7-9 and TRBJ2-7 provide the parts outside the CDR3, is DTGVSQNPRHKITKRGQNVTFRCDPISEHNRLYWYRQTLGQGPEFLTYFQNEAQLEKSRLLSDRFSAERPKGSFSTLEIQRTEQGDSAMYLCANSSRSWGEQYFGPGTRLTVT.

At least ten counts were recorded for this clonotype. V and J are TRBV7-9 and TRBJ2-5; D is ambiguous. The germline V gene encodes CDR1 SEHNR and CDR2 FQNEAQ (reference sequence). V was trimmed by 0 bases and J by 5 bases, leaving 7 bases between them. There are 13 residues in the CDR3. DNA for the CDR3: TGTGCCAGCAGCTTAGCAACATCGGAGACCCAGTACTTC. Translating it yields CASSLATSETQYF.

A remark on this clonotype: Sequence at one end of the junction differs from germline and may be a read error. J is TRBJ1-4 and V is TRBV6-5; 9 positions agree with TRBD1. CDR3 size: 14 residues. Germline-derived CDR1 and CDR2 are MNHEY and SVGAGI. DNA for the CDR3: TGTGCCAGCAGTTACGACAGGGGGAATGAAGAACTGTTTTTT. This gives the protein CASSYDRGNEELFF.

This clonotype was observed a handful of times. The rearrangement joins TRBV4-1 to TRBJ2-7; 14 nucleotides line up with TRBD2. The CDR3 covers 15 residues. The germline V gene has CDR1 MGHRA and CDR2 YSYEKL. V was clipped by 4 bases and J by 6 bases; unmatched bases: 5. The CDR3 protein is CASSPGTSGSREQYF. CDR3 DNA: TGCGCCAGCAGCCCGGGGACTAGCGGGAGCCGCGAGCAGTACTTC.

At least ten counts were recorded for this clonotype. The chain employs TRBV6-5 and TRBJ1-6; no definite D call. CDR3 length: 15 amino acids. The V and J ends lost 2 bases and 7 bases respectively, with 12 bases between them. CDR1 MNHEY and CDR2 SVGAGI come from the germline V gene. CDR3 protein: CASSYGRPVNSPLHF. For the CDR3, the DNA is TGTGCCAGCAGTTACGGCAGGCCGGTAAATTCACCCCTCCACTTT.

With respect to this clonotype: The junction differs from germline at one of its ends, possibly a read error. The CDR3 DNA follows: TGTGCCATCAGTGAAGCGTGGGATCAGCCCCAGTACTTC. This encodes CAISEAWDQPQYF. This chain connects TRBV6-1 to TRBJ2-5, with D unclear. The CDR3 contains 13 residues. CDR1 and CDR2 from the germline V gene are MNHNS and SASEGT.

The table lists this clonotype with many counts. The rearrangement links TRBV12-3 or TRBV12-4 to TRBJ1-2; tentative D call: TRBD1 (5 bases). The CDR3 has 14 amino acids. Trimming cost V 6 bases and J 4 bases, with 15 bases left between them. For the CDR3, the DNA is TGTGCCAGCAGGCGGGGCAGAACCTCCTATGGCTACACCTTC. It yields the protein CASRRGRTSYGYTF.